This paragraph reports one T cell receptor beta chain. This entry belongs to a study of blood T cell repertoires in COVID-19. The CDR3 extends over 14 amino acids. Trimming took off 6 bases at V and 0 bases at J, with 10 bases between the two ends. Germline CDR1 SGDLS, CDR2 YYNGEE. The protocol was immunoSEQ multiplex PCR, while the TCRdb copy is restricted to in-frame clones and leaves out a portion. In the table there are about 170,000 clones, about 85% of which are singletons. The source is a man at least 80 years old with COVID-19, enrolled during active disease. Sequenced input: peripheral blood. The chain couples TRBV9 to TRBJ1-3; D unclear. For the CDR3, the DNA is TGTGCCAGCACCTACGAGAGCTCTGGAAACACCATATATTTT. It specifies CASTYESSGNTIYF. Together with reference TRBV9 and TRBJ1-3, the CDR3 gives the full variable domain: DSGVTQTPKHLITATGQRVTLRCSPRSGDLSVYWYQQSLDQGLQFLIQYYNGEERAKGNILERFSAQQFPDLHSELNLSSLELGDSALYFCASTYESSGNTIYFGEGSWLTVV.